This T cell receptor (beta chain) originates from a study of blood T cell repertoires in COVID-19. For the study at large: Acute and convalescent COVID-19 specimens originated in the United States, Italy and Spain. PBMCs, B-cell-depleted T cells, or T cells provided the cDNA or gDNA that made up the material.

Those enrolled in Seattle joined during active infection and were followed longitudinally afterward. Original processing notes: Reference gene primer amplification yielded estimated nucleated cell counts. TCRdb's copy holds only in-frame clones and misses some; the assay was immunoSEQ multiplex PCR. V, J and clone size are those of that table, while D and trimming were read from the DNA. In the table there are around 230,000 clones, 85% of which are singletons. The V and J ends lost 3 bases and 5 bases respectively, with 17 bases between them. Germline V CDR1 and CDR2: SGDLS, YYNGEE. This CDR3 comprises 15 residues.

This TCR came from a man aged 45 to 65 with COVID-19, enrolled during active disease. The chain joins TRBV9 to TRBJ1-1; D is perhaps TRBD1 (5 bases). Material for sequencing was peripheral blood. DNA of the CDR3: TGTGCCAGCAGCGGATCTGGGGCAGGAAAAACTGAAGCTTTCTTT. Its protein product is CASSGSGAGKTEAFF.